The 15 T cell receptor beta chains given below trace back to one sample, sequenced in a study of T cells in Graves' hyperthyroidism and ophthalmopathy. Researchers amplified the TCR beta CDR3 regions from RNA transcripts. The study used the HTBI primer set for a first-round RT-PCR of the TCR CDR3. Using its own MiXCR run on the multiplex PCR reads, TCRdb lists one record per CDR3 protein. The sample yields more than 500,000 distinct CDR3 sequences, about 15% seen once. The material sequenced was blood. These receptors originate from a woman aged 35 to 49 with Graves' hyperthyroidism.

V and J are TRBV29-1 and TRBJ2-1; no firm D call. Trimming pared 4 bases from V and 3 bases from J, leaving 16 bases between. CDR3 length: 15 amino acids. CDR1 and CDR2 (germline): SQVTM, ANQGSEA. CDR3 in DNA: TGCAGCGTTGTCACGGTAGTAGAAATCTACAATGAGCAGTTCTTC. Its protein is CSVVTVVEIYNEQFF.

This clonotype has at least ten counts. This rearrangement joins TRBV28 to TRBJ2-7; D not resolved. In germline, CDR1 is MDHEN, CDR2 SYDVKM. The CDR3 loop spans 14 amino acids. V was clipped by 2 bases and J by 0 bases, with 8 bases between them. CDR3 amino acids: CASSLPILSYEQYF. CDR3 nucleotides: TGTGCCAGCAGTTTACCAATACTCTCCTACGAGCAGTACTTC.

Ten or more counts support this clonotype. The J gene is TRBJ2-7, the V gene TRBV11-2; 11 bases are shared with TRBD2. Germline assignment: CDR1 SGHAT and CDR2 FQNNGV. CDR3 size: 21 residues. The V segment lost 3 bases and the J segment 3 bases; nucleotides outside the gene matches: 22. CDR3 sequence reads: CASSFSLTPSGRLAGDYEQYF. For the CDR3, the DNA is TGTGCCAGCAGCTTTTCTCTAACCCCTAGCGGGAGGTTAGCCGGTGACTACGAGCAGTACTTC.

This clonotype was picked up many times. The chain joins TRBV30 to TRBJ2-5; D might be TRBD2 (7 bases). The length of the CDR3 is 17 residues. Germline V gene data show CDR1 as GTSNPN and CDR2 as SVGIG (reference sequence). V shed 6 bases and J shed 4 bases, with 27 bases lying between them. CDR3 in DNA: TGTGCCTGCCAATCGGGGAGGGGGTTGTGGGATCCAGAGACCCAGTACTTC. Residues: CACQSGRGLWDPETQYF. The whole variable domain, remainder taken from reference TRBV30 and TRBJ2-5, is SQTIHQWPATLVQPVGSPLSLECTVEGTSNPNLYWYRQAAGRGLQLLFYSVGIGQISSEVPQNLSASRPQDRQFILSSKKLLLSDSGFYLCACQSGRGLWDPETQYFGPGTRLLVL.

The genes are TRBV5-6 and TRBJ2-2; D gene uncertain. Germline V gene sequence: CDR1 SGHDT, CDR2 YYEEEE. The CDR3 runs to 13 residues. V lost 5 bases to trimming and J lost 6 bases, with 11 bases between them. This CDR3 reads CASSFLSAGELFF. The CDR3 DNA is TGTGCCAGCAGTTTCCTGTCGGCCGGGGAGCTGTTTTTT.

This clonotype was counted many times. The rearrangement joins TRBV5-1 to TRBJ2-7; tentatively, D is TRBD1 (6 bases). Per the germline V gene, CDR1 is SGHRS and CDR2 is YFSETQ. V lost 0 bases to trimming and J lost 0 bases, with 13 bases between them. This CDR3 region has 16 residues. The CDR3 is CASSLGGTPFSYEQYF. For the CDR3, the DNA is TGCGCCAGCAGCTTGGGAGGGACACCTTTCTCCTACGAGCAGTACTTC. Full variable domain (missing parts from reference TRBV5-1 and TRBJ2-7): KAGVTQTPRYLIKTRGQQVTLSCSPISGHRSVSWYQQTPGQGLQFLFEYFSETQRNKGNFPGRFSGRQFSNSRSEMNVSTLELGDSALYLCASSLGGTPFSYEQYFGPGTRLTVT.

This clonotype has more than one count but fewer than ten. V and J are TRBV20-1 and TRBJ2-7; 15 bases map to TRBD2. V dropped 1 base and J dropped 0; count of bases not matched to a gene: 10. The CDR3 spans 19 residues. Germline CDR1 is DFQATT and CDR2 is SNEGSKA (reference sequence). The CDR3 loop is CSARGTSGRARASSYEQYF. CDR3 DNA: TGCAGTGCTAGAGGGACTAGCGGGAGGGCCAGAGCGAGCTCCTACGAGCAGTACTTC.

Note on this clonotype: Possible read error: a much larger clone is one base away. The chain combines TRBV5-1 with TRBJ2-5; 15 positions match TRBD2. This CDR3 spans 15 amino acids. Germline lookup yields CDR1 SGHRS and CDR2 YFSETQ. V lost 4 bases and J lost 9; bases outside the gene matches: 7. The CDR3 is CASSHGTSGRKSQYF. The CDR3 DNA reads TGCGCCAGCAGCCACGGGACTAGCGGGAGGAAGTCCCAGTACTTC.

This clonotype was seen only a few times. V gene TRBV29-1 combines with J gene TRBJ2-3; 8 bases agree with TRBD1. The trim removed 3 bases at V and 4 bases at J, leaving 6 bases unmatched. The CDR3 is made up of 14 amino acids. Germline CDR1 and CDR2: SQVTM and ANQGSEA. In nucleotides, the CDR3 is TGCAGCGTTGACCCAGGGGGCGGACCAGATACGCAGTATTTT. Residues: CSVDPGGGPDTQYF.

This clonotype was picked up many times. The rearrangement links TRBV28 to TRBJ1-2; 7 nucleotides line up with TRBD1. The CDR3 is made up of 15 amino acids. In germline, CDR1 is MDHEN, CDR2 SYDVKM. With V trimmed by 4 bases and J by 7 bases, 12 bases remained unmatched. The CDR3 DNA is TGTGCCAGCAGTTCCCCGACAGGGTATTTGGGTGGCTACACCTTC. Translation: CASSSPTGYLGGYTF.

This chain uses TRBV10-3 with TRBJ2-6; maybe TRBD1 (6 bases). The germline CDR1 and CDR2 sequences are ENHRY and SYGVKD. This CDR3 spans 17 amino acids. Trimming shortened V by 8 bases and J by 2 bases, and 19 bases separated the two germline ends. Here the CDR3 reads CAISWGGQIAGANVLTF. The CDR3 region has the DNA TGTGCCATCTCCTGGGGCGGACAGATCGCTGGGGCCAACGTCCTGACTTTC.

This clonotype appeared a few times. The genes are TRBV20-1 and TRBJ2-4, with 7 bases identical to TRBD2. The CDR3 is 16 amino acids. Germline assignment: CDR1 DFQATT and CDR2 SNEGSKA (reference sequence). With V trimmed by 0 bases and J by 5 bases, 10 bases remained unmatched. The CDR3 sequence is CSARDWEGVAQNIQYF. For the CDR3, the DNA is TGCAGTGCTAGAGATTGGGAGGGAGTGGCCCAAAACATTCAGTACTTC.

This clonotype was recorded at least ten times. The chain is built from TRBV30 and TRBJ2-3, with 7 bases that match TRBD1. Trimming took 2 bases from V and 1 from J; bases not matched to a gene: 12. Germline loops: CDR1 GTSNPN, CDR2 SVGIG (reference sequence). This CDR3 contains 17 residues. CDR3 bases: TGTGCCTGGAGTAACCTAGACAGGGTGGTTCGCACAGATACGCAGTATTTT. This codes for CAWSNLDRVVRTDTQYF.

The sample holds many counts of this clonotype. The chain carries TRBV3-1 and TRBJ1-3; D gene ambiguous. Germline CDR1 reads LGHDT; CDR2 reads YNNKEL (reference sequence). This CDR3 has 14 residues. The V end was cut by 11 bases, the J end by 0 bases, with 14 bases between. This CDR3 is CACMDTVSGNTIYF. The CDR3 bases are TGTGCCTGCATGGATACAGTCTCTGGAAACACCATATATTTT.

This clonotype came up many times. The chain has TRBV2 and TRBJ2-7; a weak D match, TRBD2 (6 bases). The CDR3 sequence is 15 residues long. The V gene lost 6 bases and the J gene lost 2 bases, with 17 bases spanning the gap. CDR1 is SNHLY and CDR2 is FYNNEI in the germline V gene. CDR3 region: CASREAGRNAYEQYF. The CDR3, as DNA: TGTGCCAGCAGGGAGGCGGGACGGAATGCCTACGAGCAGTACTTC.